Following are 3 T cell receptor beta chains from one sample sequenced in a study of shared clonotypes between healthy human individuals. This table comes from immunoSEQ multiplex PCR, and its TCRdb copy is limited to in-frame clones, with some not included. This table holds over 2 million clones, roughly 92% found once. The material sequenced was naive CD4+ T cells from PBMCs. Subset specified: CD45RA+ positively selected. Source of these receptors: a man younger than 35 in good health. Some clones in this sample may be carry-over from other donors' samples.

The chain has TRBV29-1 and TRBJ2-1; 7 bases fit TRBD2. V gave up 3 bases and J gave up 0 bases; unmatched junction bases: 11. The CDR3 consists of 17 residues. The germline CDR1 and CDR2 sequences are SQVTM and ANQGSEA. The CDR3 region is CSVDRTGGRLSYNEQFF. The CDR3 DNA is TGCAGCGTTGATCGGACGGGGGGACGCCTCTCCTACAATGAGCAGTTCTTC.

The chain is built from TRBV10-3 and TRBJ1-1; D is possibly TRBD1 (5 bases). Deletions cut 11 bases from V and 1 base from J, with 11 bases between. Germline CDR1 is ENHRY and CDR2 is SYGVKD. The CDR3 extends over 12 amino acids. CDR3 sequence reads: CASRERNTEAFF. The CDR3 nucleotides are TGTGCCTCCAGGGAACGGAACACTGAAGCTTTCTTT.

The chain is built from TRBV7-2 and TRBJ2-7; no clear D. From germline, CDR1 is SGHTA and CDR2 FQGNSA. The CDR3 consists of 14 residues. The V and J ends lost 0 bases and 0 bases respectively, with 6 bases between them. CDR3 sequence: CASSLALVSYEQYF. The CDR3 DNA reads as TGTGCCAGCAGCTTAGCCCTCGTCTCCTACGAGCAGTACTTC.